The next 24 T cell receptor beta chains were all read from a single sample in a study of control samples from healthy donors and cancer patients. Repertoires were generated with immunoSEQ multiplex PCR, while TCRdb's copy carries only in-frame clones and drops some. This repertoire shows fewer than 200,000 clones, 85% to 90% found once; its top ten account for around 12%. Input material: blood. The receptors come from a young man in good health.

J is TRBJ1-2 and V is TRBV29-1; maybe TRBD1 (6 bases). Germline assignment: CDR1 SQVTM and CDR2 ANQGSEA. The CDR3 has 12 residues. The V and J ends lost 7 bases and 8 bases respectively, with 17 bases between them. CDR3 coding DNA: TGCAGCGCTGAGGACAGACTGGAGGGCTACACCTTC. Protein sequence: CSAEDRLEGYTF.

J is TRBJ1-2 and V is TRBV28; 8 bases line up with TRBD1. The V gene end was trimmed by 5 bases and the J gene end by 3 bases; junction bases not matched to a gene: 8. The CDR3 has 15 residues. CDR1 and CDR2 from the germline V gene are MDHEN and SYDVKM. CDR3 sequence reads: CASSHRQGAYYGYTF. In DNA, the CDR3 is TGTGCCAGCAGTCACCGCCAGGGGGCTTACTATGGCTACACCTTC.

In DNA form, the CDR3 reads TGTGCCAGCAGCCAAGTTGGCGGGACAGGGGGAACTGAAGCTTTCTTT. Encoded protein: CASSQVGGTGGTEAFF. The gene calls are TRBV3-1 (or the pseudogene TRBV3-2) and TRBJ1-1; 11 nucleotides line up with TRBD1. The V segment lost 1 base and the J segment 5 bases; nucleotides outside the gene matches: 6. This CDR3 contains 16 residues. Germline assignment: CDR1 LGHDT and CDR2 YNNKEL (reference sequence).

The CDR3 sequence: CASSLARVATNEKLFF. CDR3 coding DNA: TGCGCCAGCAGCTTGGCGAGGGTGGCAACTAATGAAAAACTGTTTTTT. The rearrangement joins TRBV5-1 to TRBJ1-4; D unresolved. The CDR3 has 16 residues. Trimming took 0 bases from V and 0 from J, leaving 9 bases between them. Germline-derived CDR1 and CDR2 are SGHRS and YFSETQ.

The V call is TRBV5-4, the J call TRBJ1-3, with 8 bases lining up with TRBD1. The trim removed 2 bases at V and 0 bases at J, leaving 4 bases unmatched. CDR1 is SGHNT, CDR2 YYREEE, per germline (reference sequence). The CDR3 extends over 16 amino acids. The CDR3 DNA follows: TGTGCCAGCAGCTTAAAAGGACAGGGCTCTGGAAACACCATATATTTT. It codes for CASSLKGQGSGNTIYF.

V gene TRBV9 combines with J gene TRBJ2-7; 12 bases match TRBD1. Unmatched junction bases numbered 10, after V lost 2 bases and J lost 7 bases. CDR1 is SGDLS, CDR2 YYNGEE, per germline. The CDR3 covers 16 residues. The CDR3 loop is CASSVAPGQGAGEQYF. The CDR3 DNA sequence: TGTGCCAGCAGCGTTGCCCCGGGACAGGGGGCGGGAGAGCAGTACTTC.

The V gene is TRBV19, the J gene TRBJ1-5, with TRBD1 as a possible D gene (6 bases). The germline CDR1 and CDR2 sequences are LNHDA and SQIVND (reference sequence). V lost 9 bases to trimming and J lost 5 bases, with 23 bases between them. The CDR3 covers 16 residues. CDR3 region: CASSPRGGGRDQPQHF. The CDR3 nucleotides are TGTGCCAGCTCGCCCCGGGGGGGCGGTAGGGATCAGCCCCAGCATTTT.

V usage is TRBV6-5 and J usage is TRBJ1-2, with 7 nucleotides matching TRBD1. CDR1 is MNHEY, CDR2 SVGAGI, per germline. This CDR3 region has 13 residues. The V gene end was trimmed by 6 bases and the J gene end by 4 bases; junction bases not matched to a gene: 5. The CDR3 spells CASRSDRVYGYTF. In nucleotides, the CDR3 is TGTGCCAGCAGGTCAGACAGGGTCTATGGCTACACCTTC.

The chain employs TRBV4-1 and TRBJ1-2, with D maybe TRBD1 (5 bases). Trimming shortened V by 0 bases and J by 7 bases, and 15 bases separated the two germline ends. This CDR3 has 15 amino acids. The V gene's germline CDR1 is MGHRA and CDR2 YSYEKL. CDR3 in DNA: TGCGCCAGCAGCCAAGAACCCCAGGGTCGTGTTGGCTACACCTTC. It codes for CASSQEPQGRVGYTF.

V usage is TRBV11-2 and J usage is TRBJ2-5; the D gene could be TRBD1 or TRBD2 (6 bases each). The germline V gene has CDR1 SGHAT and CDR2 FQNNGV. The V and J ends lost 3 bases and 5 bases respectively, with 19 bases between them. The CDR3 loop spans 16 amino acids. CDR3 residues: CASSFPTGRGGETQYF. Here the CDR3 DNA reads TGTGCCAGCAGCTTCCCAACGGGGCGAGGGGGGGAGACCCAGTACTTC.

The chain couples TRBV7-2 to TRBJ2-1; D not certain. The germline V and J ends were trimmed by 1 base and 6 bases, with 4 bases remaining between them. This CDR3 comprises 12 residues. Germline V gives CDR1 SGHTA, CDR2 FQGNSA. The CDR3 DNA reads TGTGCCAGCAGCTTAGGGTTCAATGAGCAGTTCTTC. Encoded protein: CASSLGFNEQFF.

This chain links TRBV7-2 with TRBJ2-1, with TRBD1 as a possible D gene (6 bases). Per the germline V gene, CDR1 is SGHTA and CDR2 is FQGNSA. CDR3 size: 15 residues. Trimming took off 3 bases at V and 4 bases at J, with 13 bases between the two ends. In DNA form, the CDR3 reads TGTGCCAGCAGCTTCGTCCCGAGGGGGTACAATGAGCAGTTCTTC. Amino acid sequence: CASSFVPRGYNEQFF.

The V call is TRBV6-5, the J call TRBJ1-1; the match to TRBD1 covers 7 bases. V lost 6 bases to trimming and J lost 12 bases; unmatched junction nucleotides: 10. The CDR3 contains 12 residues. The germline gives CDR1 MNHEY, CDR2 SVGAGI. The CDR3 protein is CASSVTGRGTFF. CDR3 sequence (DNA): TGTGCCAGCAGCGTGACAGGGCGTGGGACTTTCTTT.

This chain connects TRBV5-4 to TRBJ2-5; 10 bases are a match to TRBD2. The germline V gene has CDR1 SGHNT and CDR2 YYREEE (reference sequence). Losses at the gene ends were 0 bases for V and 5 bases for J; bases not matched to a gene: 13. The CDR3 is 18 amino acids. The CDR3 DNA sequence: TGTGCCAGCAGCTTGGGCAGGTCCAGCACTAGCGGGGCCGAGACCCAGTACTTC. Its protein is CASSLGRSSTSGAETQYF.

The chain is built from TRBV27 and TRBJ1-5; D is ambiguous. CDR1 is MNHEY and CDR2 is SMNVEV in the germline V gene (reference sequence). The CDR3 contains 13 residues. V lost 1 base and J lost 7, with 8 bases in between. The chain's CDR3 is CASSLYRGQPQHF. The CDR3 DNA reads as TGTGCCAGCAGTTTATATCGTGGGCAGCCCCAGCATTTT.

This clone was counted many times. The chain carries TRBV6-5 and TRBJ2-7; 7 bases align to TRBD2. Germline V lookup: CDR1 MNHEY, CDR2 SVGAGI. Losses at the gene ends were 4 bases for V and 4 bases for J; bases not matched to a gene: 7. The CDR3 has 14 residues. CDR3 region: CASSLRRGGYEQYF. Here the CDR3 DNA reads TGTGCCAGCAGTTTGAGACGGGGAGGGTACGAGCAGTACTTC.

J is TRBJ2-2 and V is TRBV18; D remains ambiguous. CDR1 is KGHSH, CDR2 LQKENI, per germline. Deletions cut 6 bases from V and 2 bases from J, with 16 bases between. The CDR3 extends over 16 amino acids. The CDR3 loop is CASSTRHQANTGELFF. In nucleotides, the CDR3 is TGTGCCAGCTCCACGCGCCACCAAGCCAACACCGGGGAGCTGTTTTTT.

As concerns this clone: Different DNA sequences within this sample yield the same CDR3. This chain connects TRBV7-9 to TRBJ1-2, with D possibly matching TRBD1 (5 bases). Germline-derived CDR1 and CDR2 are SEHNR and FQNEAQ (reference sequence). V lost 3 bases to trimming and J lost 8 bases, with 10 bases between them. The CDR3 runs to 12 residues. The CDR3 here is CASSFDRGGYTF. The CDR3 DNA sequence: TGTGCCAGCAGCTTTGACCGGGGGGGCTACACCTTC.

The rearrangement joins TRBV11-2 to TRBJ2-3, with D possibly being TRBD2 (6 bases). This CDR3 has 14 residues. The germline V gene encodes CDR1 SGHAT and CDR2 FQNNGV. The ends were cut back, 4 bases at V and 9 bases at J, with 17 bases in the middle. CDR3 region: CASSSRDFSITQYF. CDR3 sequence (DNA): TGTGCCAGCAGCTCACGGGACTTTTCAATAACGCAGTATTTT.

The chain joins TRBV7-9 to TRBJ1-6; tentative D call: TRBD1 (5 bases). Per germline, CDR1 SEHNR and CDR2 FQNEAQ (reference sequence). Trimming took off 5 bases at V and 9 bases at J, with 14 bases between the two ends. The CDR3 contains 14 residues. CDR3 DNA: TGTGCCAGCAGCATTGACAGCGAGAGTTCACCCCTCCACTTT. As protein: CASSIDSESSPLHF.

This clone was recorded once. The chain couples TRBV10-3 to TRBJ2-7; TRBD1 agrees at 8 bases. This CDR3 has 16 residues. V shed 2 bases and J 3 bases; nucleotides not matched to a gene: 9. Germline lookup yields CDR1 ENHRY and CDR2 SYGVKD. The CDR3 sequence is CAISEPRTGKGYEQYF. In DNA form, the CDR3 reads TGTGCCATCAGTGAGCCCAGGACAGGGAAAGGCTACGAGCAGTACTTC.

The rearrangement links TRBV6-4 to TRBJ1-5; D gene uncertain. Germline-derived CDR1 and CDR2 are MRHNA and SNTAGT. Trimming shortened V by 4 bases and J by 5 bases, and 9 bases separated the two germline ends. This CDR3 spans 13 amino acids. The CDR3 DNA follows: TGTGCCAGCAGTGTAAGGTCTGATCAGCCCCAGCATTTT. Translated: CASSVRSDQPQHF.

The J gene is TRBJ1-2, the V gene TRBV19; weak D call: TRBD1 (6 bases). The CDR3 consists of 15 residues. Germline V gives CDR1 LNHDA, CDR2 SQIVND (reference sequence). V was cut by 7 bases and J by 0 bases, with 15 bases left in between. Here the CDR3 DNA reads TGTGCCAGTAATTTCGAGGACAGAGCTAACTATGGCTACACCTTC. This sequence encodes CASNFEDRANYGYTF.

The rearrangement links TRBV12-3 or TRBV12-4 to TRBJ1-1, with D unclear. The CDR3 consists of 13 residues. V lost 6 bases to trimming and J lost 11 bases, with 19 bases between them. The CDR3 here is CASSLEAVGTAFF. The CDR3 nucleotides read TGTGCCAGCAGCCTCGAAGCAGTAGGAACGGCTTTCTTT.